The source of this T cell receptor beta chain is a study of OX40 agonist ivuxolimab in advanced cancers. Study results and limitations: Partial responders at 0.1-3.0 mg/kg showed near-lowest clonal expansion. The work left the antigen specificity of expanded peripheral T cells undetermined.

The assay was immunoSEQ multiplex PCR, and TCRdb's table has in-frame clones only and misses some. The table shows more than 20,000 clones, with about 77% occurring only once. Patients were excluded for autoimmune disease history or systemic immunosuppression. Germline V gene data show CDR1 as SGHRS and CDR2 as YFSETQ. V lost 0 bases and J 1 base, leaving 4 bases between the germline ends. The CDR3 contains 13 residues. About this clone: Antigen specificity is unknown.

The TCR originated in an adult with an advanced solid tumor such as melanoma, head and neck, liver or kidney cancer. This specimen was CD4+ or CD8+ T cells sorted from blood, taken in a trial of the OX40 agonist ivuxolimab. The chain couples TRBV5-1 to TRBJ2-5; D uncertain. The CDR3 DNA is TGCGCCAGCAGCTTGGTATTCCAAGAGACCCAGTACTTC. It yields the protein CASSLVFQETQYF.